A single sample is the source of the 14 T cell receptor beta chains below, sequenced in a study of T cell responses to AZD1222 COVID-19 vaccine. The method was immunoSEQ multiplex PCR; TCRdb's version includes in-frame clones alone and lacks a portion of them. The sample lists around 180,000 clones; around nine tenths were seen once. The sample in question was peripheral blood, obtained 28 days after the second AZD1222 dose. The source of these receptors is an adult who received the AZD1222 COVID-19 vaccine.

The chain couples TRBV19 to TRBJ1-6; no clear D gene. Trimming shortened V by 3 bases and J by 7 bases, and 13 bases separated the two germline ends. This CDR3 comprises 15 residues. Germline assignment: CDR1 LNHDA and CDR2 SQIVND (reference sequence). The CDR3 sequence is CASSILEGPNSPLHF. The DNA for the CDR3 is TGTGCCAGTAGTATCCTGGAGGGTCCGAATTCACCCCTCCACTTT.

This clone was counted between two and nine times. The V and J genes are TRBV18 and TRBJ2-2; D gene uncertain. The CDR3 length is 16 residues. Germline assignment: CDR1 KGHSH and CDR2 LQKENI. Trimming stripped 1 base from V and 1 base from J, with 10 bases between. The CDR3 region has the DNA TGTGCCAGCTCACCACAAAAGAGCCGGAACACCGGGGAGCTGTTTTTT. It encodes CASSPQKSRNTGELFF.

V and J are TRBV7-9 and TRBJ2-1; 7 bases match TRBD1. This CDR3 is built from 13 residues. Germline CDR1 SEHNR, CDR2 FQNEAQ (reference sequence). The V segment lost 5 bases and the J segment 6 bases; nucleotides outside the gene matches: 4. CDR3 residues: CASSTPGGNEQFF. The CDR3 DNA is TGTGCCAGCAGCACTCCAGGGGGCAATGAGCAGTTCTTC.

V gene TRBV4-2 combines with J gene TRBJ2-3; 8 bases agree with TRBD2. The V and J ends lost 4 bases and 1 base, in that order; junction bases with no gene match: 7. The CDR3 covers 16 residues. The germline CDR1 and CDR2 sequences are LGHNA and YNFKEQ. This chain's CDR3 is CASSPGGAARTDTQYF. In DNA form, the CDR3 reads TGTGCCAGCAGCCCGGGGGGGGCTGCCCGCACAGATACGCAGTATTTT.

J is TRBJ1-3 and V is TRBV20-1, with D unclear. The CDR3 has 14 amino acids. Germline CDR1 DFQATT, CDR2 SNEGSKA (reference sequence). V gave up 3 bases and J gave up 0 bases, with 9 bases separating them. Here the CDR3 DNA reads TGCAGTGCTAGTTGGCGGAGCTCTGGAAACACCATATATTTT. Translating it yields CSASWRSSGNTIYF.

The rearrangement uses TRBV5-6 and TRBJ1-1; perhaps TRBD1 as D (6 bases). Germline values: CDR1 SGHDT, CDR2 YYEEEE. V was cut by 1 base and J by 1 base, with 14 bases left in between. The CDR3 spans 16 residues. The CDR3 sequence: CASSLWGQIGNTEAFF. The CDR3 region has the DNA TGTGCCAGCAGCTTGTGGGGGCAGATTGGGAACACTGAAGCTTTCTTT.

This clone was observed once. The gene calls are TRBV5-4 and TRBJ2-1; 10 bases are a match to TRBD2. CDR3 length: 17 residues. Germline V lookup: CDR1 SGHNT, CDR2 YYREEE (reference sequence). V was clipped by 0 bases and J by 0 bases; unmatched bases: 3. CDR3 protein: CASSLDPSGSSYNEQFF. The CDR3 DNA reads as TGTGCCAGCAGCTTGGACCCTAGCGGGAGCTCCTACAATGAGCAGTTCTTC.

The V call is TRBV6-5, the J call TRBJ2-7, with D unclear. V shed 6 bases and J shed 6 bases, with 9 bases lying between them. The CDR3 runs to 11 residues. CDR1 MNHEY and CDR2 SVGAGI come from the germline V gene. The CDR3 is CASSRGPEQYF. Written as DNA, the CDR3 is TGTGCCAGCAGCCGAGGCCCCGAGCAGTACTTC.

The chain recombines TRBV19 with TRBJ2-3, with 9 bases lining up with TRBD2. Unmatched junction bases numbered 22, after V lost 5 bases and J lost 4 bases. The germline V gene encodes CDR1 LNHDA and CDR2 SQIVND (reference sequence). This CDR3 region has 20 residues. The CDR3 spells CASSPRVSGRLKMGSDTQYF. The CDR3, as DNA: TGTGCCAGTAGTCCCCGGGTTAGCGGGAGACTAAAGATGGGTTCAGATACGCAGTATTTT.

The gene calls are TRBV9 and TRBJ2-7, with 11 bases matching TRBD2. The CDR3 is made up of 13 amino acids. V lost 4 bases, J lost 6 bases, and 3 bases stayed unmatched. The germline CDR1 and CDR2 sequences are SGDLS and YYNGEE. The CDR3 DNA reads as TGTGCCAGCAGCAAGGGACTAGCGGCCGAGCAGTACTTC. This codes for CASSKGLAAEQYF.

The V gene is TRBV5-8, the J gene TRBJ1-1; D is unclear. V shed 2 bases and J shed 4 bases, with 9 bases lying between them. The germline V gene has CDR1 SGHTS and CDR2 YDEGEE. This CDR3 region has 13 residues. The CDR3 DNA reads as TGTGCCAGCAGCTTCCTACAGAGCACTGAAGCTTTCTTT. Its translation: CASSFLQSTEAFF.

The rearrangement joins TRBV19 to TRBJ1-5; the D is unclear. Germline CDR1 is LNHDA and CDR2 is SQIVND (reference sequence). The CDR3 consists of 13 residues. Trimming stripped 5 bases from V and 2 bases from J, with 7 bases between. The CDR3 nucleotides read TGTGCCAGTAGTGGTTTTGGCAATCAGCCCCAGCATTTT. Translating gives CASSGFGNQPQHF. Variable domain in full (rest from reference TRBV19 and TRBJ1-5): DGGITQSPKYLFRKEGQNVTLSCEQNLNHDAMYWYRQDPGQGLRLIYYSQIVNDFQKGDIAEGYSVSREKKESFPLTVTSAQKNPTAFYLCASSGFGNQPQHFGDGTRLSIL.

The CDR3 is CASSTDQGAFIQYF. DNA of the CDR3: TGTGCCAGCAGCACAGACCAGGGGGCGTTTATTCAGTACTTC. J is TRBJ2-4 and V is TRBV7-2, with 8 bases aligning to TRBD1. This CDR3 is built from 14 residues. The germline CDR1 and CDR2 sequences are SGHTA and FQGNSA. V gave up 5 bases and J gave up 10 bases; unmatched junction bases: 10.

The CDR3 nucleotides are TGTGCCAGTAGTGAAGGGACCGGGGAGCTGTTTTTT. This codes for CASSEGTGELFF. This rearrangement joins TRBV19 to TRBJ2-2, with unresolved D. The CDR3 runs 12 residues. Deletions cut 5 bases from V and 5 bases from J, with 6 bases between. CDR1 is LNHDA, CDR2 SQIVND, per germline (reference sequence).